A single sample is the source of the 32 T cell receptor beta chains below, sequenced in a study of cytomegalovirus exposure and HLA in healthy donors. PCR amplification relied on 60 Vbeta primers (plus 13 Jbeta primers). Libraries were prepared by immunoSEQ multiplex PCR; TCRdb keeps only in-frame clonotypes and omits some of them. This sample carries 160,000 or so clones, about 80% of them seen once, and the ten largest clones take roughly 1.3%. The sequenced material came from PBMCs. Source of these receptors: a woman between 45 and 65 years old in good health and CMV-seronegative.

V gene TRBV15 combines with J gene TRBJ2-1; the D gene is possibly TRBD2 (5 bases). V was trimmed by 5 bases and J by 3 bases, leaving 23 bases between them. Germline CDR1 is LNHNV and CDR2 is YYDKDF (reference sequence). CDR3 size: 18 residues. The CDR3 region is CATSGPPLQRTIYNEQFF. In DNA form, the CDR3 reads TGTGCCACCAGCGGCCCGCCCCTCCAGCGGACCATCTACAATGAGCAGTTCTTC.

This rearrangement joins TRBV4-2 to TRBJ2-1, with TRBD1 identical over 8 bases. Losses at the gene ends were 6 bases for V and 9 bases for J; bases not matched to a gene: 4. The germline CDR1 and CDR2 sequences are LGHNA and YNFKEQ. This CDR3 is 12 amino acids long. CDR3 sequence (DNA): TGTGCCAGCAGTCGGGGGACAGGTGAGCAGTTCTTC. This codes for CASSRGTGEQFF.

This clone was recorded once. The chain joins TRBV6-6 to TRBJ1-2; D ambiguous. The CDR3 length is 13 residues. Germline-derived CDR1 and CDR2 are MNHNY and SVGAGI (reference sequence). V shed 5 bases and J shed 6 bases, with 13 bases lying between them. CDR3 residues: CASSPQAQHGYTF. The CDR3 DNA is TGTGCCAGCAGTCCCCAGGCCCAACATGGCTACACCTTC.

The chain has TRBV7-2 and TRBJ2-5; D is unresolved. CDR3 length: 13 residues. Germline lookup yields CDR1 SGHTA and CDR2 FQGNSA. The V gene lost 5 bases and the J gene lost 5 bases, with 12 bases spanning the gap. CDR3: CASSLQAWETQYF. The CDR3 nucleotides are TGTGCCAGCAGCCTCCAGGCATGGGAGACCCAGTACTTC.

This chain connects TRBV28 to TRBJ1-2; D perhaps matches TRBD1 (6 bases). The germline V gene has CDR1 MDHEN and CDR2 SYDVKM. The length of the CDR3 is 12 residues. V shed 5 bases and J shed 7 bases, with 11 bases lying between them. CDR3 protein: CASSGGRGGYTF. Here the CDR3 DNA reads TGTGCCAGCAGTGGGGGCAGGGGTGGCTACACCTTC.

The gene calls are TRBV25-1 and TRBJ2-3, with TRBD1 identical over 8 bases. With V trimmed by 4 bases and J by 0 bases, 3 bases remained unmatched. This CDR3 spans 15 amino acids. The germline V gene has CDR1 MGHDK and CDR2 SYGVNS. This chain's CDR3 is CASSGGTGSTDTQYF. CDR3 sequence (DNA): TGTGCCAGCAGTGGGGGGACAGGCAGCACAGATACGCAGTATTTT.

This clone was detected only a few times. The chain has TRBV7-9 and TRBJ2-3, with 9 bases fitting TRBD2. The CDR3 covers 17 residues. V gave up 3 bases and J gave up 0 bases; unmatched junction bases: 7. Germline V gene data show CDR1 as SEHNR and CDR2 as FQNEAQ (reference sequence). CDR3 sequence: CASSLGPGLASTDTQYF. The CDR3 DNA reads TGTGCCAGCAGCTTGGGACCGGGACTAGCTAGCACAGATACGCAGTATTTT.

J is TRBJ2-5 and V is TRBV27; D is possibly TRBD2 (5 bases). The CDR3 is 15 amino acids. CDR1 and CDR2 (germline): MNHEY, SMNVEV (reference sequence). V shed 3 bases and J shed 5 bases, with 16 bases lying between them. DNA for the CDR3: TGTGCCAGCAGTTTCTCGGACCGCGGGCGGGAGACCCAGTACTTC. As protein: CASSFSDRGRETQYF.

This clone was recorded a few times. The chain employs TRBV5-6 and TRBJ1-4; no clear D gene. Trimming removed 1 base from V and 3 bases from J, with 10 bases in between. Germline lookup yields CDR1 SGHDT and CDR2 YYEEEE. The length of the CDR3 is 15 residues. The CDR3 region is CASSLFSQSNEKLFF. Written as DNA, the CDR3 is TGTGCCAGCAGCTTGTTTTCCCAGTCTAATGAAAAACTGTTTTTT.

V usage is TRBV19 and J usage is TRBJ2-7; TRBD1 is a possible D gene (6 bases). V was trimmed by 6 bases and J by 6 bases, leaving 21 bases between them. The CDR3 contains 15 residues. Germline CDR1 and CDR2: LNHDA and SQIVND (reference sequence). The CDR3 protein is CASSEGELQSFEQYF. The CDR3 DNA is TGTGCCAGTAGCGAGGGGGAGCTCCAGTCGTTCGAGCAGTACTTC.

The V call is TRBV5-8, the J call TRBJ2-1; perhaps TRBD2 as D (6 bases). The CDR3 loop spans 15 amino acids. V lost 3 bases, J lost 0 bases, and 10 bases lay in between. The V gene's germline CDR1 is SGHTS and CDR2 YDEGEE. This CDR3 is CASSSLSGSYNEQFF. In nucleotides, the CDR3 is TGTGCCAGCAGCTCGCTTAGCGGCTCCTACAATGAGCAGTTCTTC.

This clone turned up a few times. The V gene is TRBV18, the J gene TRBJ2-7, with D hard to call. This CDR3 comprises 13 residues. Trimming took 2 bases from V and 2 from J, leaving 7 bases between them. Germline V gene lookup returns CDR1 KGHSH and CDR2 LQKENI. CDR3 protein: CASSPRATYEQYF. In nucleotides, the CDR3 is TGTGCCAGCTCACCAAGAGCGACCTACGAGCAGTACTTC.

The chain is built from TRBV10-1 and TRBJ2-7, with TRBD1 matching over 10 bases. From germline, CDR1 is WNHNN and CDR2 SYGVQD (reference sequence). V shed 6 bases and J 3 bases; nucleotides not matched to a gene: 8. The CDR3 length is 15 residues. Here the CDR3 reads CASSDPGTGDYEQYF. CDR3 coding DNA: TGCGCCAGCAGCGACCCCGGGACAGGGGACTACGAGCAGTACTTC.

This chain joins TRBV6-6 and TRBJ1-2; unclear D gene. Trimming took off 6 bases at V and 0 bases at J, with 17 bases between the two ends. Germline values: CDR1 MNHNY, CDR2 SVGAGI (reference sequence). CDR3 size: 16 residues. The CDR3 DNA follows: TGTGCCAGCAGCGATGGAGGCGTCAGTACTAACTATGGCTACACCTTC. Protein sequence: CASSDGGVSTNYGYTF.

In this sample, this clone turned up a few times. This chain links TRBV7-8 with TRBJ2-2; 8 bases agree with TRBD2. Germline assignment: CDR1 SGHVS and CDR2 FQNEAQ. The J segment lost 4 bases and the V segment lost 3 bases, leaving 7 bases of the junction unmatched. This CDR3 spans 16 amino acids. This chain's CDR3 is CASSFLSGVTTGELFF. CDR3 nucleotides: TGTGCCAGCAGCTTCCTTAGCGGGGTCACCACCGGGGAGCTGTTTTTT.

The rearrangement links TRBV29-1 to TRBJ2-1, with D tentatively TRBD1 (7 bases). The ends were cut back, 2 bases at V and 2 bases at J, with 19 bases in the middle. The length of the CDR3 is 17 residues. Germline V gives CDR1 SQVTM, CDR2 ANQGSEA. The CDR3 spells CSVEPRRAGGPYNEQFF. The CDR3 DNA reads as TGCAGCGTTGAACCAAGGAGGGCAGGGGGACCCTACAATGAGCAGTTCTTC.

This clone was recorded only once. The rearrangement joins TRBV28 to TRBJ1-4; D gene ambiguous. V was shortened by 2 bases and J by 5 bases, with 6 bases between the two germline ends. The germline gives CDR1 MDHEN, CDR2 SYDVKM. This CDR3 is 13 amino acids long. The CDR3 bases are TGTGCCAGCAGTTTAGCGGGAAATGAAAAACTGTTTTTT. Its translation is CASSLAGNEKLFF.

The rearrangement uses TRBV27 and TRBJ1-2; 9 bases agree with TRBD1. The length of the CDR3 is 16 residues. CDR1 is MNHEY and CDR2 is SMNVEV in the germline V gene (reference sequence). With V trimmed by 7 bases and J by 4 bases, 13 bases remained unmatched. CDR3: CASTSHRGRGSYGYTF. CDR3 bases: TGTGCCAGCACCTCTCACAGGGGGCGAGGTTCCTATGGCTACACCTTC.

This sequence joins TRBV6-1 and TRBJ2-7; 8 nucleotides align to TRBD2. This CDR3 comprises 15 residues. Germline V CDR1 and CDR2: MNHNS, SASEGT. V shed 7 bases and J 6 bases; nucleotides not matched to a gene: 14. The CDR3 DNA follows: TGTGCCAGCACCAAGCCCGGGCCGGGGGGGGTCGAGCAGTACTTC. Amino acid sequence: CASTKPGPGGVEQYF.

As for this clone: This sample also contains other DNA sequences that code for the same CDR3. The V and J genes are TRBV5-1 and TRBJ2-2; D is possibly TRBD1 (6 bases). Germline assignment: CDR1 SGHRS and CDR2 YFSETQ. The germline V and J ends were trimmed by 0 bases and 5 bases, with 8 bases remaining between them. The CDR3 sequence is 14 residues long. The CDR3 loop reads CASSLDRETGELFF. CDR3 nucleotides: TGCGCCAGCAGCTTGGACAGGGAGACCGGGGAGCTGTTTTTT. Drawing the rest from reference TRBV5-1 and TRBJ2-2, the complete variable domain is KAGVTQTPRYLIKTRGQQVTLSCSPISGHRSVSWYQQTPGQGLQFLFEYFSETQRNKGNFPGRFSGRQFSNSRSEMNVSTLELGDSALYLCASSLDRETGELFFGEGSRLTVL.

V is TRBV28 and J is TRBJ1-5, with D maybe TRBD1 (6 bases). Deletions cut 3 bases from V and 6 bases from J, with 15 bases between. Germline loops: CDR1 MDHEN, CDR2 SYDVKM. The CDR3 consists of 15 residues. CDR3 DNA: TGTGCCAGCAGTTTTCCGACAGGCCAAAGTCAGCCCCAGCATTTT. Its protein product is CASSFPTGQSQPQHF.

The chain combines TRBV14 with TRBJ1-2, with D unresolved. With 6 bases removed from V and 4 bases from J, the gap between germline ends came to 15 bases. The CDR3 extends over 14 amino acids. CDR1 SGHDN and CDR2 FVKESK come from the germline V gene. CDR3 region: CASRRREEGYGYTF. The CDR3 bases are TGTGCCAGCAGGCGTCGGGAGGAGGGCTATGGCTACACCTTC.

The V gene is TRBV5-6, the J gene TRBJ1-1; TRBD1 matches 8 bases. The CDR3 totals 14 residues. Germline loops: CDR1 SGHDT, CDR2 YYEEEE. The V and J ends lost 4 bases and 6 bases, in that order; junction bases with no gene match: 8. The CDR3 DNA reads as TGTGCCAGCAGCATAGTTACAGGGGGTGCTGAAGCTTTCTTT. The encoded protein is CASSIVTGGAEAFF.

The V call is TRBV6-5, the J call TRBJ1-5; weak D call: TRBD1 (5 bases). Germline V gene lookup returns CDR1 MNHEY and CDR2 SVGAGI. The V end was cut by 6 bases, the J end by 3 bases, with 15 bases between. This CDR3 region has 15 residues. The CDR3 coding sequence is TGTGCCAGCAGGCCGGGACTCCTGGACAATCAGCCCCAGCATTTT. This encodes CASRPGLLDNQPQHF.

A few counts support this clone. V gene TRBV19 combines with J gene TRBJ2-3, with 7 nucleotides matching TRBD1. V trimming: 11 bases; J trimming: 0 bases; junction bases outside the gene matches: 11. This CDR3 region has 15 residues. Germline CDR1 is LNHDA and CDR2 is SQIVND (reference sequence). CDR3 in DNA: TGTGCCGTCAGGACAGGTGGACATAGCACAGATACGCAGTATTTT. Translated, it gives CAVRTGGHSTDTQYF.

This clone has more than one count but fewer than ten. The genes are TRBV5-6 and TRBJ1-4; no firm D call. The CDR3 covers 16 residues. Germline lookup yields CDR1 SGHDT and CDR2 YYEEEE. Trimming took off 0 bases at V and 6 bases at J, with 15 bases between the two ends. CDR3 residues: CASSLERRRYDEKLFF. The CDR3 DNA reads as TGTGCCAGCAGCTTGGAGCGCAGGAGGTATGATGAAAAACTGTTTTTT. The full variable domain, in which reference TRBV5-6 and TRBJ1-4 provide the parts outside the CDR3, is DAGVTQSPTHLIKTRGQQVTLRCSPKSGHDTVSWYQQALGQGPQFIFQYYEEEERQRGNFPDRFSGHQFPNYSSELNVNALLLGDSALYLCASSLERRRYDEKLFFGSGTQLSVL.

J is TRBJ1-2 and V is TRBV25-1; possible D gene TRBD1, 5 bases. V dropped 6 bases and J dropped 4 bases, with 18 bases sitting between them. Germline CDR1 MGHDK, CDR2 SYGVNS. CDR3 length: 15 residues. DNA of the CDR3: TGTGCCAGCAGCGGGGGGTTCGCTAACTCCTATGGCTACACCTTC. Its translation is CASSGGFANSYGYTF.

V and J are TRBV4-1 and TRBJ2-3; D is perhaps TRBD1 (6 bases). CDR3 size: 14 residues. Trimming removed 4 bases from V and 5 bases from J, with 13 bases in between. Germline-derived CDR1 and CDR2 are MGHRA and YSYEKL. Written as DNA, the CDR3 is TGCGCCAGCAGCCCCGACAGGCCGGGAGATACGCAGTATTTT. Amino acid sequence: CASSPDRPGDTQYF.

The chain employs TRBV23-1 and TRBJ1-4; D is perhaps TRBD1 (6 bases). TRBV23-1 is known as an ORF, though its function is uncertain. Trimming removed 8 bases at V and 5 bases at J, with 18 bases between. The CDR3 is 15 amino acids. CDR3 coding DNA: TGCGCCAGCCGAATATGGACACAGGGAAATGAAAAACTGTTTTTT. Translated, it gives CASRIWTQGNEKLFF.

The rearrangement joins TRBV4-1 to TRBJ1-1; 7 bases agree with TRBD1. Trimming removed 6 bases from V and 1 base from J; junction bases left unmatched: 5. CDR1 MGHRA and CDR2 YSYEKL come from the germline V gene. The CDR3 runs 14 residues. CDR3 DNA: TGCGCCAGCAGGGCCGGGACAGCGAACACTGAAGCTTTCTTT. Protein: CASRAGTANTEAFF.

V usage is TRBV7-2 and J usage is TRBJ2-3, with 9 bases identical to TRBD1. CDR1 is SGHTA, CDR2 FQGNSA, per germline. This CDR3 comprises 15 residues. Trimming at V came to 5 bases and at J to 7 bases, leaving 10 bases not matched to a gene. The CDR3 region is CASSPGTGPSYTQYF. CDR3 coding DNA: TGTGCCAGCAGCCCCGGGACAGGGCCATCATATACGCAGTATTTT.

The rearrangement uses TRBV30 and TRBJ2-7; the D gene is possibly TRBD2 (5 bases). CDR3 size: 11 residues. From germline, CDR1 is GTSNPN and CDR2 SVGIG (reference sequence). Trimming pared 3 bases from V and 11 bases from J, leaving 14 bases between. CDR3 sequence (DNA): TGTGCCTGGAGCCCCGGGGAGCCGAAGTACTTC. Translation gives CAWSPGEPKYF.